The 27 T cell receptor beta chains below were found in one sample sequenced in a study of T cells in Graves' hyperthyroidism and ophthalmopathy. Amplification of TCR beta CDR3 regions used RNA as the template. Initially, a first-round RT-PCR of the TCR CDR3 employed the HTBI primer set. TCRdb reanalysed the multiplex PCR reads using MiXCR and keeps one entry per CDR3 protein. The table shows roughly 740,000 distinct CDR3 sequences, with about 17% occurring only once. The sequencing input was blood. Receptors originate from a man between 18 and 29 years old with Graves' hyperthyroidism.

At least ten counts were recorded for this clonotype. The chain has TRBV11-2 and TRBJ1-1, with D tentatively TRBD1 (5 bases). Trimming took 3 bases from V and 2 from J, leaving 13 bases between them. This CDR3 has 15 residues. Germline CDR1 is SGHAT and CDR2 is FQNNGV. The CDR3 DNA sequence: TGTGCCAGCAGCTTTATAGGGGATTCCAACACTGAAGCTTTCTTT. Encoded protein: CASSFIGDSNTEAFF.

V gene TRBV12-3 or TRBV12-4 combines with J gene TRBJ2-7, with 14 nucleotides matching TRBD2. CDR3 size: 14 residues. Trimming cost V 3 bases and J 8 bases; bases outside gene matches: 3. The CDR3 protein is CASSLTSGGGQQYF. Written as DNA, the CDR3 is TGTGCCAGCAGTTTGACTAGCGGGGGGGGACAGCAGTACTTC.

This clonotype appeared many times. V gene TRBV29-1 combines with J gene TRBJ2-1; a possible D gene is TRBD1 (5 bases). The CDR3 has 13 residues. V lost 4 bases to trimming and J lost 0 bases, with 7 bases between them. Germline lookup yields CDR1 SQVTM and CDR2 ANQGSEA. The CDR3 DNA follows: TGCAGCGTTGTAAGGGGCTCCTACAATGAGCAGTTCTTC. Translation: CSVVRGSYNEQFF.

The rearrangement joins TRBV7-2 to TRBJ2-7; 9 positions match TRBD2. The CDR3 contains 16 residues. In germline, CDR1 is SGHTA, CDR2 FQGNSA. The V segment lost 1 base and the J segment 0 bases; nucleotides outside the gene matches: 4. The CDR3 region is CASSLGGLALSYEQYF. The CDR3, as DNA: TGTGCCAGCAGCTTAGGGGGACTAGCCCTCTCCTACGAGCAGTACTTC.

At least ten counts were recorded for this clonotype. The J gene is TRBJ2-5, the V gene TRBV20-1; TRBD2 aligns across 13 bases. The CDR3 spans 15 residues. Germline V CDR1 and CDR2: DFQATT, SNEGSKA (reference sequence). The V gene end was trimmed by 6 bases and the J gene end by 0 bases; junction bases not matched to a gene: 4. This CDR3 reads CSADGTSGNQETQYF. The CDR3 DNA reads as TGCAGTGCGGACGGGACTAGCGGGAACCAAGAGACCCAGTACTTC.

This clonotype was detected ten times or more. The chain is built from TRBV20-1 and TRBJ2-3; 7 bases are shared with TRBD2. Germline V gene lookup returns CDR1 DFQATT and CDR2 SNEGSKA (reference sequence). V trimming: 5 bases; J trimming: 1 base; junction bases outside the gene matches: 12. The CDR3 sequence is 16 residues long. The CDR3: CSAPPSGATGTDTQYF. The CDR3 nucleotides read TGCAGTGCTCCCCCTAGCGGAGCGACGGGCACAGATACGCAGTATTTT.

This clonotype has a handful of counts. This rearrangement joins TRBV6-1 to TRBJ1-2; tentatively, D is TRBD1 (6 bases). CDR1 MNHNS and CDR2 SASEGT come from the germline V gene. V was clipped by 7 bases and J by 3 bases, with 12 bases between them. CDR3 length equals 13 residues. The CDR3 DNA is TGTGCCAGCAAAGGGGGAGAGCACTATGGCTACACCTTC. It codes for CASKGGEHYGYTF.

This clonotype was seen many times. The chain links TRBV12-3 or TRBV12-4 to TRBJ1-5, with 10 bases matching TRBD1. V dropped 6 bases and J dropped 0; count of bases not matched to a gene: 8. The CDR3 spans 17 residues. The CDR3 DNA sequence: TGTGCCAGCAGCGGGACAGGGGCCCTAAATAGCAATCAGCCCCAGCATTTT. Translated: CASSGTGALNSNQPQHF.

The table lists this clonotype with many counts. The chain recombines TRBV20-1 with TRBJ2-7, with D unresolved. In germline, CDR1 is DFQATT, CDR2 SNEGSKA (reference sequence). V was clipped by 1 base and J by 0 bases, with 13 bases between them. The CDR3 is 15 residues long. CDR3 sequence reads: CSARGGGESSYEQYF. In nucleotides, the CDR3 is TGCAGTGCTAGAGGAGGTGGCGAGAGCTCCTACGAGCAGTACTTC.

This clonotype came up many times. The chain links TRBV11-2 to TRBJ2-6; D is unclear. V lost 7 bases and J lost 0, with 4 bases in between. The CDR3 extends over 13 amino acids. Germline V gene sequence: CDR1 SGHAT, CDR2 FQNNGV. CDR3 residues: CASIDSGANVLTF. CDR3 bases: TGTGCCAGCATCGACTCTGGGGCCAACGTCCTGACTTTC.

As regards this clonotype: One junction end disagrees with the germline gene, perhaps due to a read error. This chain links TRBV2 with TRBJ2-5; D gene ambiguous. The CDR3 is made up of 10 amino acids. Germline loops: CDR1 SNHLY, CDR2 FYNNEI. The CDR3 region has the DNA TGTGCCAGCAGTAGAGAGGCCCAGTACTTC. This gives the protein CASSREAQYF.

This CDR3 reads CASSPTRGPLHF. CDR3 nucleotide sequence: TGTGCCAGCAGCCCCACGAGGGGTCCCCTCCACTTT. The V gene is TRBV7-2, the J gene TRBJ1-6; tentative D call: TRBD1 (5 bases). Trimming left V 5 bases short and J 13 bases short, with 12 bases between. This CDR3 is 12 amino acids long. Germline V gene data show CDR1 as SGHTA and CDR2 as FQGNSA.

This CDR3 reads CASRRRDLNEQFF. The CDR3 DNA reads TGTGCCAGCAGGCGGCGGGATCTGAATGAGCAGTTCTTC. The chain links TRBV13 to TRBJ2-1; TRBD2 is a possible D gene (6 bases). This CDR3 is built from 13 residues. V shed 6 bases and J shed 7 bases, with 13 bases lying between them. Looked up from germline, CDR1 is PRHDT and CDR2 is FYEKMQ (reference sequence).

This clonotype was recorded at least ten times. The chain combines TRBV5-1 with TRBJ2-3, with 9 bases aligning to TRBD2. CDR3 length equals 16 residues. Germline V gives CDR1 SGHRS, CDR2 YFSETQ. Trimming at V came to 1 base and at J to 7 bases, leaving 10 bases not matched to a gene. The CDR3 loop is CASSLSSGNGPYTQYF. DNA for the CDR3: TGCGCCAGCAGCTTGTCTAGCGGGAACGGACCGTATACGCAGTATTTT.

Concerning this clonotype: With a much larger clone just one base away, this may be a read error. The CDR3 ends on some other residue instead of the conserved phenylalanine or tryptophan, so this is likely a read error. The chain employs TRBV6-2 or TRBV6-3 and TRBJ2-5; weak D call: TRBD1 (5 bases). This CDR3 is built from 14 residues. Germline-derived CDR1 and CDR2 are MNHEY and SVGEGT. With 10 bases removed from V and 0 bases from J, the gap between germline ends came to 15 bases. The CDR3 DNA reads as TGTGCCACTCTTCAGGGTCCGTACCAAGAGACCCAGTACTCC. It translates to CATLQGPYQETQYS.

This clonotype has a count of ten or more. V usage is TRBV2 and J usage is TRBJ2-5, with 8 bases matching TRBD2. Germline V gives CDR1 SNHLY, CDR2 FYNNEI. J lost 4 bases, V lost 6 bases, and 7 bases had no gene match. The CDR3 covers 14 residues. CDR3 bases: TGTGCCAGCAGGGTGAGCGGGAGTCGAGAGACCCAGTACTTC. It specifies CASRVSGSRETQYF. Full variable domain (rest looked up from reference TRBV2 and TRBJ2-5): EPEVTQTPSHQVTQMGQEVILRCVPISNHLYFYWYRQILGQKVEFLVSFYNNEISEKSEIFDDQFSVERPDGSNFTLKIRSTKLEDSAMYFCASRVSGSRETQYFGPGTRLLVL.

V is TRBV20-1 and J is TRBJ2-5, with D perhaps TRBD2 (5 bases). The V gene's germline CDR1 is DFQATT and CDR2 SNEGSKA (reference sequence). This CDR3 comprises 11 residues. Trimming shortened V by 0 bases and J by 7 bases, and 6 bases separated the two germline ends. The CDR3 DNA reads TGCAGTGCTAGAGATGAGGGGACCCAGTACTTC. This sequence encodes CSARDEGTQYF.

The chain combines TRBV30 with TRBJ2-2; 10 positions match TRBD2. The J segment lost 7 bases and the V segment lost 3 bases, leaving 11 bases of the junction unmatched. The germline gives CDR1 GTSNPN, CDR2 SVGIG (reference sequence). The CDR3 sequence is 16 residues long. CDR3 nucleotides: TGTGCCTGGAGGGGACTAGCGAGCCTGTTCGGCGGGGAGCTGTTTTTT. The encoded protein is CAWRGLASLFGGELFF.

There are a few counts of this clonotype. The chain employs TRBV18 and TRBJ2-2, with D perhaps matching TRBD1 (5 bases). The length of the CDR3 is 16 residues. CDR1 is KGHSH, CDR2 LQKENI, per germline. V dropped 2 bases and J dropped 0 bases, with 10 bases sitting between them. The CDR3 sequence is CASSPFRVSNTGELFF. The CDR3 DNA reads TGTGCCAGCTCACCATTCAGGGTTTCGAACACCGGGGAGCTGTTTTTT.

In its sample, this clonotype was seen a few times. The chain links TRBV28 to TRBJ2-4; a possible D gene is TRBD2 (6 bases). V lost 10 bases and J lost 6, with 22 bases in between. The CDR3 sequence is 15 residues long. CDR1 MDHEN and CDR2 SYDVKM come from the germline V gene. As DNA, the CDR3 is TGTGCCACCTTGGAGGTATTAGGGAGGAGAAACATTCAGTACTTC. Amino acids: CATLEVLGRRNIQYF.

There are a few counts of this clonotype. The chain links TRBV19 to TRBJ2-7, with TRBD1 identical over 8 bases. This CDR3 has 14 amino acids. The V segment lost 5 bases and the J segment 2 bases; nucleotides outside the gene matches: 5. Germline lookup yields CDR1 LNHDA and CDR2 SQIVND (reference sequence). CDR3 nucleotide sequence: TGTGCCAGTAGTGCGTACAGGGGGACCTACGAGCAGTACTTC. Its protein is CASSAYRGTYEQYF.

This clonotype was counted at least ten times. V is TRBV12-3 or TRBV12-4 and J is TRBJ1-5; D is uncertain. Trimming took off 4 bases at V and 2 bases at J, with 3 bases between the two ends. This CDR3 is built from 12 residues. Here the CDR3 DNA reads TGTGCCAGCAGTTGGCGCAATCAGCCCCAGCATTTT. It specifies CASSWRNQPQHF.

The CDR3 region is CASRRTGTNTGELFF. CDR3 sequence (DNA): TGTGCCAGCAGGAGGACAGGGACGAACACCGGGGAGCTGTTTTTT. The J gene is TRBJ2-2, the V gene TRBV14, with TRBD1 matching 8 bases. In germline, CDR1 is SGHDN, CDR2 FVKESK. The CDR3 consists of 15 residues. V lost 6 bases, J lost 0 bases, and 3 bases stayed unmatched.

In this sample, this clonotype turned up many times. This sequence joins TRBV7-9 and TRBJ2-5, with TRBD1 matching 7 bases. The CDR3 consists of 13 residues. Germline values: CDR1 SEHNR, CDR2 FQNEAQ (reference sequence). V lost 6 bases and J lost 2; bases outside the gene matches: 3. CDR3: CASSQTGQETQYF. The CDR3 DNA reads TGTGCCAGCAGTCAGACAGGGCAAGAGACCCAGTACTTC.

In this sample, this clonotype turned up many times. This sequence joins TRBV12-3 or TRBV12-4 and TRBJ2-7; TRBD1 matches at 7 bases. This CDR3 is 15 amino acids long. Trimming cost V 2 bases and J 4 bases; bases outside gene matches: 8. Here the CDR3 reads CASSLLFGTAYEQYF. DNA of the CDR3: TGTGCCAGCAGTTTACTATTCGGGACAGCTTACGAGCAGTACTTC.

This sequence joins TRBV4-2 and TRBJ1-1; TRBD1 might be the D (6 bases). The CDR3 contains 15 residues. Trimming removed 5 bases from V and 7 bases from J, with 20 bases in between. Germline CDR1 is LGHNA and CDR2 is YNFKEQ. Here the CDR3 reads CASSSREGVSNEAFF. CDR3 DNA sequence: TGTGCCAGCAGCTCCAGGGAGGGGGTTAGTAATGAAGCTTTCTTT.

This clonotype was observed at least ten times. The rearrangement uses TRBV28 and TRBJ2-7; 7 bases fit TRBD1. Germline values: CDR1 MDHEN, CDR2 SYDVKM. There are 14 residues in the CDR3. J gave up 0 bases and V 5 bases, and 4 bases lay outside the gene matches. The CDR3 region has the DNA TGTGCCAGCAGTCGACAGGGTCCCTCCTACGAGCAGTACTTC. Amino acids: CASSRQGPSYEQYF.